Shown below are 8 T cell receptor beta chains from a single sample sequenced in a study of blood T cell repertoires in COVID-19. The table came from immunoSEQ multiplex PCR; TCRdb's copy has only in-frame clones and leaves some out. The sample consists of over 110,000 clones, more than 70% of them appearing once. Sequences were obtained from PBMCs or T cells enriched from blood (not recorded which). These receptors were taken from a man in his forties or fifties with acute COVID-19.

The chain has TRBV2 and TRBJ2-2; 7 bases align to TRBD1. V trimming: 6 bases; J trimming: 0 bases; junction bases outside the gene matches: 1. The CDR3 is 14 amino acids. CDR1 is SNHLY, CDR2 FYNNEI, per germline. CDR3: CASRGTANTGELFF. The CDR3 DNA reads as TGTGCCAGCAGGGGGACAGCGAACACCGGGGAGCTGTTTTTT.

The chain uses TRBV7-9 and TRBJ1-1, with D tentatively TRBD1 (5 bases). V gave up 10 bases and J gave up 0 bases, with 9 bases separating them. Germline-derived CDR1 and CDR2 are SEHNR and FQNEAQ (reference sequence). This CDR3 is built from 12 residues. This chain's CDR3 is CATRGLNTEAFF. The CDR3 coding sequence is TGTGCCACAAGGGGTTTGAACACTGAAGCTTTCTTT.

The chain uses TRBV6-5 and TRBJ1-1, with D unresolved. V was pared by 2 bases and J by 0 bases, with 7 bases between. The CDR3 has 14 residues. The germline V gene encodes CDR1 MNHEY and CDR2 SVGAGI. The CDR3 loop reads CASSYDRVNTEAFF. CDR3 DNA: TGTGCCAGCAGTTACGATCGGGTGAACACTGAAGCTTTCTTT.

A remark on this clone: A much larger clone differs by one base, so this may be a read error. V is TRBV7-9 and J is TRBJ2-7; D perhaps matches TRBD1 (5 bases). The CDR3 runs 13 residues. In germline, CDR1 is SEHNR, CDR2 FQNEAQ (reference sequence). Deletions cut 1 base from V and 2 bases from J, with 6 bases between. The CDR3 is CASSLGRAYEQYF. CDR3 in DNA: TGTGCCAGCAGCTTAGGCAGGGCCTACGAGCAGTACTTC.

This clone has a single count. The V and J genes are TRBV19 and TRBJ2-1; 7 bases align to TRBD1. The germline V gene encodes CDR1 LNHDA and CDR2 SQIVND (reference sequence). Trimming cost V 1 base and J 2 bases; bases outside gene matches: 8. The CDR3 length is 17 residues. CDR3 sequence: CASSIVWDSLTYNEQFF. Here the CDR3 DNA reads TGTGCCAGTAGTATAGTTTGGGACAGCTTAACCTACAATGAGCAGTTCTTC. Based on the CDR3 plus reference TRBV19 and TRBJ2-1, the full variable domain is DGGITQSPKYLFRKEGQNVTLSCEQNLNHDAMYWYRQDPGQGLRLIYYSQIVNDFQKGDIAEGYSVSREKKESFPLTVTSAQKNPTAFYLCASSIVWDSLTYNEQFFGPGTRLTVL.

This chain connects TRBV30 to TRBJ1-2; TRBD1 matches 7 bases. Germline CDR1 and CDR2: GTSNPN and SVGIG (reference sequence). The CDR3 extends over 18 amino acids. V trimming: 0 bases; J trimming: 2 bases; junction bases outside the gene matches: 15. The CDR3 loop reads CAWSVLGGQTNPNYGYTF. The CDR3 region has the DNA TGTGCCTGGAGTGTGCTAGGGGGACAGACGAATCCGAACTATGGCTACACCTTC.

This chain joins TRBV18 and TRBJ2-3; 8 bases fit TRBD1. The CDR3 runs 15 residues. V lost 8 bases to trimming and J lost 6 bases; unmatched junction nucleotides: 13. The germline gives CDR1 KGHSH, CDR2 LQKENI. The CDR3 DNA reads TGTGCCAGCAAAGGACAGGGCACTCTAGCGGATACGCAGTATTTT. Its protein is CASKGQGTLADTQYF.

The sample holds a few counts of this clone. DNA for the CDR3: TGTGCCAGCAGCTTGTATGGGAGGAGCTCCTACAATGAGCAGTTCTTC. It translates to CASSLYGRSSYNEQFF. The J gene is TRBJ2-1, the V gene TRBV5-8; tentatively, D is TRBD2 (6 bases). V gave up 1 base and J gave up 0 bases, with 11 bases separating them. Germline assignment: CDR1 SGHTS and CDR2 YDEGEE. This CDR3 is built from 16 residues.